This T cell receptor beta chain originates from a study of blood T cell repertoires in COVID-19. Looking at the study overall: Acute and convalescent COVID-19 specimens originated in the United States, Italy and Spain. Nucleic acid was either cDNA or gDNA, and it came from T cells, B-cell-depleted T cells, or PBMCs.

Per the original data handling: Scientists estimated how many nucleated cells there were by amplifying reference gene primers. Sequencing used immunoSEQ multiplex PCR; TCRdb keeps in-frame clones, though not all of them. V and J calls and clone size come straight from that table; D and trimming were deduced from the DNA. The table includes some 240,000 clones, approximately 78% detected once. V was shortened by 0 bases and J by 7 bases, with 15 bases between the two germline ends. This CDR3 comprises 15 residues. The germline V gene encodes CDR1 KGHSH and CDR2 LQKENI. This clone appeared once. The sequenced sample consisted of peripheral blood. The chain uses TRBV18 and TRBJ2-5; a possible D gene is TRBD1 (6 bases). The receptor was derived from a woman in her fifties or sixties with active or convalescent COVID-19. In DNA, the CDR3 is TGTGCCAGCTCACCACCGTCAGGGGCCCGGAGGACCCAGTACTTC. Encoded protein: CASSPPSGARRTQYF.